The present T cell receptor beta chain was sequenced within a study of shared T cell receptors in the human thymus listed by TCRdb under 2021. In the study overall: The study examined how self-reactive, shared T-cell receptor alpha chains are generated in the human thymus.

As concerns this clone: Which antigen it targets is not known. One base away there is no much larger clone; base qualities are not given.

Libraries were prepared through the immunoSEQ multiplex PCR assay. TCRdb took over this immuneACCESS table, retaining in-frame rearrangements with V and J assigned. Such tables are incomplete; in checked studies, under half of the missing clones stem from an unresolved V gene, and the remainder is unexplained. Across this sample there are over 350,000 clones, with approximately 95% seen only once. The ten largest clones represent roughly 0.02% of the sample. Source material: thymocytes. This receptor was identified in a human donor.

The CDR3 loop reads CASSHWDFLSSYNEQFF. The bases read TGCGCCAGCAGCCATTGGGACTTTTTAAGCTCCTACAATGAGCAGTTCTTC. The chain is encoded by TRBV4-1 joined to TRBJ2-1, with TRBD2 as a weak D call on 6 bases. Reading the germline V gene gives CDR1 MGHRA and CDR2 YSYEKL. The V and J ends are trimmed by 3 bases and 0 bases, leaving 15 bases between them. The CDR3, from cysteine to phenylalanine, totals 17 residues. Solely the CDR3 DNA is kept, with 51 bases framed from the first base.